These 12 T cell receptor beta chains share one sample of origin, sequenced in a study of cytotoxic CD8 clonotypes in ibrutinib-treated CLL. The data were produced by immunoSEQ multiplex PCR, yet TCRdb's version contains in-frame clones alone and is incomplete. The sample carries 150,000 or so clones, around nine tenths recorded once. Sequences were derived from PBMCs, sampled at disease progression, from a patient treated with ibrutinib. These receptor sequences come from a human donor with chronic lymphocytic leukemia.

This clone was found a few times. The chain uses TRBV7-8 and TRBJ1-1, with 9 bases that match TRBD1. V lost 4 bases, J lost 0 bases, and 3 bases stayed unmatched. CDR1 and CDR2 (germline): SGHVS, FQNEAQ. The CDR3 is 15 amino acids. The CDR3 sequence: CASSSTGGMNTEAFF. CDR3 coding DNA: TGTGCCAGCAGCTCCACAGGGGGCATGAACACTGAAGCTTTCTTT.

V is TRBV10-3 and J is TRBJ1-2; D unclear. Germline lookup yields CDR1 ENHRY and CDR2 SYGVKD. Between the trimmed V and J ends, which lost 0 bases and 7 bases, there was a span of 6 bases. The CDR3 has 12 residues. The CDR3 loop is CAISESNGGYTF. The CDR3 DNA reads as TGTGCCATCAGTGAGTCGAATGGTGGCTACACCTTC.

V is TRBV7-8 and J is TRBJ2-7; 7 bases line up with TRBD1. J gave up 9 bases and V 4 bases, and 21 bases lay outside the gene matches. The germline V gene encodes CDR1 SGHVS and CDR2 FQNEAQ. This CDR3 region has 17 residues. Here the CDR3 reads CASSSSLIRDSLPGQYF. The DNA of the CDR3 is TGTGCCAGCAGCTCCTCCTTAATCCGGGACAGTCTTCCGGGGCAGTACTTC.

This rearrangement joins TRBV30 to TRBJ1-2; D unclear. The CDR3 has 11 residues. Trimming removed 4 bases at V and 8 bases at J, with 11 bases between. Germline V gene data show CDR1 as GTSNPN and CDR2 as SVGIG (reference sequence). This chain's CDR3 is CAWKTTRGYTF. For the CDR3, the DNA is TGTGCCTGGAAAACGACTAGAGGCTACACCTTC.

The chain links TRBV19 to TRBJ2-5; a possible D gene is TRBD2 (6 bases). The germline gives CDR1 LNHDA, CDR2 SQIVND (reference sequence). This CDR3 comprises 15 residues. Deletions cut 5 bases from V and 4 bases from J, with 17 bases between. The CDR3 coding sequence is TGTGCCAGTAGTCTTAGGACGGGACTTCTAGAGACCCAGTACTTC. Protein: CASSLRTGLLETQYF.

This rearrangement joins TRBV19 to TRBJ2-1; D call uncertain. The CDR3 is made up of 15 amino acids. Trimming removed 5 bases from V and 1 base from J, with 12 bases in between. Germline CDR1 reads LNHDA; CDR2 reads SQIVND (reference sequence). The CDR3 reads CASSSTGGSYNEQFF. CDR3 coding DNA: TGTGCCAGTAGTTCCACTGGCGGTTCCTACAATGAGCAGTTCTTC. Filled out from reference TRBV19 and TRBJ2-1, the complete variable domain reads DGGITQSPKYLFRKEGQNVTLSCEQNLNHDAMYWYRQDPGQGLRLIYYSQIVNDFQKGDIAEGYSVSREKKESFPLTVTSAQKNPTAFYLCASSSTGGSYNEQFFGPGTRLTVL.

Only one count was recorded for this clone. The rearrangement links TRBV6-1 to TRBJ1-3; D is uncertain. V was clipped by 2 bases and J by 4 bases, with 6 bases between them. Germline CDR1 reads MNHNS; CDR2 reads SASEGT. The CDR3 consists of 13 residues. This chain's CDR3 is CASSELLGNTIYF. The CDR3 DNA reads TGTGCCAGCAGTGAATTATTGGGAAACACCATATATTTT.

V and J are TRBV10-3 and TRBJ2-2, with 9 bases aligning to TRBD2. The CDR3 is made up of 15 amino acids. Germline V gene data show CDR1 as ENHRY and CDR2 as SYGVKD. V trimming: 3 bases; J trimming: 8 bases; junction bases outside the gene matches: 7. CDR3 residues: CAISEGTSSRGELFF. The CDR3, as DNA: TGTGCCATCAGTGAAGGGACTAGCTCTCGAGGGGAGCTGTTTTTT.

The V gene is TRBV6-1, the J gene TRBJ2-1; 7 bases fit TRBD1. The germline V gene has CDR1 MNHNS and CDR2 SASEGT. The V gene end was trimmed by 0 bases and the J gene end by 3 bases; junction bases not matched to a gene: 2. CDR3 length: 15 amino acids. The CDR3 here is CASSEAAGGYNEQFF. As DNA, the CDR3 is TGTGCCAGCAGTGAAGCCGCAGGGGGCTACAATGAGCAGTTCTTC.

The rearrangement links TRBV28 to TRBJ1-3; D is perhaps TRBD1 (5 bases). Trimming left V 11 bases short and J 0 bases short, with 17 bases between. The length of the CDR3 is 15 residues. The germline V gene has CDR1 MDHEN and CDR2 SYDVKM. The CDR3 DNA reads TGTGCCTGCCGGGGACCGCAGGGCTCTGGAAACACCATATATTTT. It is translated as CACRGPQGSGNTIYF.

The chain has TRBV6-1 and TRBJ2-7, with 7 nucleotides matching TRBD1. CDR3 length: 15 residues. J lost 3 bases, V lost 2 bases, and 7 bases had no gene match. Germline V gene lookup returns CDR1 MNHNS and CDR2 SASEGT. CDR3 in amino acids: CASSEKYGTVYEQYF. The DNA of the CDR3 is TGTGCCAGCAGTGAAAAGTACGGGACAGTCTACGAGCAGTACTTC.

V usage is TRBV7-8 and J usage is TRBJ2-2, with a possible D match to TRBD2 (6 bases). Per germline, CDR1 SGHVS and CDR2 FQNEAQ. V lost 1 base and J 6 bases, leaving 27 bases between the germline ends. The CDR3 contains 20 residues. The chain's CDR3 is CASSLVGLASGFFGPGELFF. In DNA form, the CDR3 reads TGTGCCAGCAGCTTAGTCGGGTTGGCAAGCGGGTTCTTTGGGCCCGGGGAGCTGTTTTTT.